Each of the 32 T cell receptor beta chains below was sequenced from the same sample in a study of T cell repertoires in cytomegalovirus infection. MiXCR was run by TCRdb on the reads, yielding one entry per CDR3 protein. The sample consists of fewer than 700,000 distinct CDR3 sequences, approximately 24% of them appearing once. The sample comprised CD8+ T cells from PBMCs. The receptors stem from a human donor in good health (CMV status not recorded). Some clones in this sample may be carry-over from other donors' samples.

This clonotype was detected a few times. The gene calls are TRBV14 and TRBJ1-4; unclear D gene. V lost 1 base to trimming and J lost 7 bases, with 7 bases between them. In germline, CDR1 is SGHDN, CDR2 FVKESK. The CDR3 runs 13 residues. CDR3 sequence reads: CASSQVRGEKLFF. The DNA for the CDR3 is TGTGCCAGCAGCCAAGTACGGGGTGAAAAACTGTTTTTT.

The CDR3 reads CASTHTDTQYF. CDR3 DNA: TGTGCCAGCACTCACACAGATACGCAGTATTTT. The chain carries TRBV12-3 or TRBV12-4 and TRBJ2-3; no clear D. There are 11 residues in the CDR3. The ends were cut back, 7 bases at V and 2 bases at J, with 4 bases in the middle.

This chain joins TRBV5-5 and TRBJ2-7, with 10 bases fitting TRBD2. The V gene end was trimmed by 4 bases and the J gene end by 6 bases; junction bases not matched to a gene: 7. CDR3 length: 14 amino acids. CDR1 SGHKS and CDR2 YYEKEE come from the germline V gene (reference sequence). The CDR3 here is CASSGSGGLAEQYF. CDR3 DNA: TGTGCCAGCAGCGGTAGCGGGGGGCTCGCCGAGCAGTACTTC.

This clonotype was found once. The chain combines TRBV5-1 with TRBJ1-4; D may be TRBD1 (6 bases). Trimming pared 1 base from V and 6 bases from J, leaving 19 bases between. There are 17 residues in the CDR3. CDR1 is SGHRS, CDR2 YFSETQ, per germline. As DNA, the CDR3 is TGCGCCAGCAGCTTGAGGGGACAAGGTTTGGGGGATGAAAAACTGTTTTTT. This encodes CASSLRGQGLGDEKLFF.

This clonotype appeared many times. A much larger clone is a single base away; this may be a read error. The CDR3 is CASSLVTEAFF. The CDR3, as DNA: TGTGCCAGCAGCTTAGTCACTGAAGCTTTCTTT. The chain uses TRBV13 and TRBJ1-1; D remains unclear. Germline CDR1 PRHDT, CDR2 FYEKMQ (reference sequence). The CDR3 length is 11 residues. The ends were cut back, 1 base at V and 4 bases at J, with 1 base in the middle.

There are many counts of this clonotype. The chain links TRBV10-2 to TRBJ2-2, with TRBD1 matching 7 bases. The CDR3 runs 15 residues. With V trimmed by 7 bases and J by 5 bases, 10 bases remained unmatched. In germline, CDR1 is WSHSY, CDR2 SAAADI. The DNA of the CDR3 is TGCGCCAGCAACCCGACCGGGACAGTTACCGGGGAGCTGTTTTTT. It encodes CASNPTGTVTGELFF.

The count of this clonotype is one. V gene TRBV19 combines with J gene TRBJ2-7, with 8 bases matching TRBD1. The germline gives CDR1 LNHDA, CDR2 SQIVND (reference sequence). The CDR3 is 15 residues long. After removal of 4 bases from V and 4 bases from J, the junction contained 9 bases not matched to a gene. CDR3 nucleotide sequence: TGTGCCAGTAGTACCAACCGGGACAGGTCGTACGAGCAGTACTTC. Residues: CASSTNRDRSYEQYF. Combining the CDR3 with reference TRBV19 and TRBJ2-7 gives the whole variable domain DGGITQSPKYLFRKEGQNVTLSCEQNLNHDAMYWYRQDPGQGLRLIYYSQIVNDFQKGDIAEGYSVSREKKESFPLTVTSAQKNPTAFYLCASSTNRDRSYEQYFGPGTRLTVT.

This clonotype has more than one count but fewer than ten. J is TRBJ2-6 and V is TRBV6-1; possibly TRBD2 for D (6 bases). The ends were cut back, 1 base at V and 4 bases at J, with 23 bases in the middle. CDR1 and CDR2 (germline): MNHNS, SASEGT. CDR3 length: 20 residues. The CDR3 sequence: CASSEGRDPLDSLGANVLTF. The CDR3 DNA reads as TGTGCCAGCAGTGAAGGGAGGGACCCCCTCGACTCTCTGGGGGCCAACGTCCTGACTTTC.

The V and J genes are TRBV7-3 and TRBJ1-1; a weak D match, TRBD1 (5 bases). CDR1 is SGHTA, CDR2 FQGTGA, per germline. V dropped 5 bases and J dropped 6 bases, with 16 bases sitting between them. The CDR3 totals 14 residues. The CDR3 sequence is CASSPPVGGAEAFF. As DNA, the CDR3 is TGTGCCAGCAGCCCACCGGTTGGGGGGGCTGAAGCTTTCTTT.

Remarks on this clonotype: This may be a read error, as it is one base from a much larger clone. CDR3 DNA: TGTGCCAGCAGCTTAGGCCGCGATCGAGAAAAACTGTTATTT. This gives the protein CASSLGRDREKLLF. J is TRBJ1-4 and V is TRBV7-9, with D unresolved. This CDR3 has 14 residues. CDR1 and CDR2 (germline): SEHNR, FQNEAQ (reference sequence).

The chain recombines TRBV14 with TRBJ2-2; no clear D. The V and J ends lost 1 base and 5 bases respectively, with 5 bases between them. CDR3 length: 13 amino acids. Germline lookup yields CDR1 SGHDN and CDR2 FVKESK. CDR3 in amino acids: CASSQAETGELFF. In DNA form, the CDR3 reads TGTGCCAGCAGCCAAGCCGAGACCGGGGAGCTGTTTTTT. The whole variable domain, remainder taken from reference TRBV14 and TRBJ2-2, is EAGVTQFPSHSVIEKGQTVTLRCDPISGHDNLYWYRRVMGKEIKFLLHFVKESKQDESGMPNNRFLAERTGGTYSTLKVQPAELEDSGVYFCASSQAETGELFFGEGSRLTVL.

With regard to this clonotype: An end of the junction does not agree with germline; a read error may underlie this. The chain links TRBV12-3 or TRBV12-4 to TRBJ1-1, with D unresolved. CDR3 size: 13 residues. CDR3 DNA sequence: TGTGCCAGCAGTTTAAGGAGGAACACTGATGCTTTCTTT. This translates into CASSLRRNTDAFF.

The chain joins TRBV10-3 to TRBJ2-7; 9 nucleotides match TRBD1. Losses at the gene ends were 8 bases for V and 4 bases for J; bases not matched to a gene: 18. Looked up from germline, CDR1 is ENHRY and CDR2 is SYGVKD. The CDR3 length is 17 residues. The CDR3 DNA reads TGTGCCATCCTAGGACAGGGGAAGGCAGAGCAGCCTTACGAGCAGTACGTC. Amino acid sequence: CAILGQGKAEQPYEQYV.

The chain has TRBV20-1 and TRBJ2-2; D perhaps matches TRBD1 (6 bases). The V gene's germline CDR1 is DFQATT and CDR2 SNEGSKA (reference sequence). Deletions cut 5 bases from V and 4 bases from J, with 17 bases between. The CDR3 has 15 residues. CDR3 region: CSALTDSSITGELFF. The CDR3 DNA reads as TGCAGTGCTTTGACGGACAGTTCCATCACCGGGGAGCTGTTTTTT.

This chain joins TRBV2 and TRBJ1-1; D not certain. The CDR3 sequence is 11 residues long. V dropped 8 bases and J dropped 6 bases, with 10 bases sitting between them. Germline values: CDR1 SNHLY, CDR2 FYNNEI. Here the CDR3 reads CASAEDAEAFF. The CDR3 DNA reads TGTGCCAGCGCGGAGGACGCTGAAGCTTTCTTT.

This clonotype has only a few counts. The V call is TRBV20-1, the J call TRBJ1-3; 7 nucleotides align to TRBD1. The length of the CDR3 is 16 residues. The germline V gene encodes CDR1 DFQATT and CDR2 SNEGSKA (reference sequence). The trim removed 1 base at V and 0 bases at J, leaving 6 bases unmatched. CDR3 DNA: TGCAGTGCTAGAGGCGACAGGGAGGACTCTGGAAACACCATATATTTT. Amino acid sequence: CSARGDREDSGNTIYF.

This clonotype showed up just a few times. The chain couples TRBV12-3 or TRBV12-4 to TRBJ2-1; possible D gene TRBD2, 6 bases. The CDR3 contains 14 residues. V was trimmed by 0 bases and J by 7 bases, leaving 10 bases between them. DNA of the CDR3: TGTGCCAGCAGTTTAGCAGCTGGGAGGAATGAGCAGTTCTTC. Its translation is CASSLAAGRNEQFF.

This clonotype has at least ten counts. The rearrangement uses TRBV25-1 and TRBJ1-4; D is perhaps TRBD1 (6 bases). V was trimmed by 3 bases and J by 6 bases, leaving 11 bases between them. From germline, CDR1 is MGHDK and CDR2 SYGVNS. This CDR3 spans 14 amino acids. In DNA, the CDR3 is TGTGCCAGCAGTGATTTCCGACAGGATGAAAAACTGTTTTTT. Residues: CASSDFRQDEKLFF.

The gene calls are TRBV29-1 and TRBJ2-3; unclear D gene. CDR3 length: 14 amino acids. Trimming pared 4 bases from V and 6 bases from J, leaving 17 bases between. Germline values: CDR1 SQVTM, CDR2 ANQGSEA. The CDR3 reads CSVGFPLNSDTQYF. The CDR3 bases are TGCAGCGTTGGTTTCCCCCTAAATTCGGATACGCAGTATTTT.

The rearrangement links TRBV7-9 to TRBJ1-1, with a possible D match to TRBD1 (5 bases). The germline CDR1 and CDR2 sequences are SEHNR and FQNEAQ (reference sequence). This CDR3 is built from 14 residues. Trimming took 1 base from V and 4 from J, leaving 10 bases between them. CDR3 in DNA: TGTGCCAGCAGCTTAGTTTCGGGGACCACTGAAGCTTTCTTT. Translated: CASSLVSGTTEAFF.

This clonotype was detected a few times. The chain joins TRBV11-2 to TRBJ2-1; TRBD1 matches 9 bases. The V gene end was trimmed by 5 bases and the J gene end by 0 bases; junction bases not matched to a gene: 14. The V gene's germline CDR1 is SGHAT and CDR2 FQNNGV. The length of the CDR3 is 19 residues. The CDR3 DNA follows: TGTGCCAGCAGCACCTCGACAGGGGGACATTCCAGCTCCTACAATGAGCAGTTCTTC. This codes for CASSTSTGGHSSSYNEQFF.

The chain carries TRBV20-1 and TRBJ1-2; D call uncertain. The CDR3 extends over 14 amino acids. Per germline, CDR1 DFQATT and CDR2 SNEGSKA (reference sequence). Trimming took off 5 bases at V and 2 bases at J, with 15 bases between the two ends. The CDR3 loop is CSARAVGGNYGYTF. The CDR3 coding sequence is TGCAGTGCTCGGGCCGTTGGCGGAAACTATGGCTACACCTTC.

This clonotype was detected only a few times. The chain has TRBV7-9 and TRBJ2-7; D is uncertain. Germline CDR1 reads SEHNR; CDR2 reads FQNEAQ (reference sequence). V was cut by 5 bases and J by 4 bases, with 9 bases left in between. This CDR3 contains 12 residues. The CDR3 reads CASSARRYEQYV. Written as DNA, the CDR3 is TGTGCCAGCAGCGCCAGGCGGTACGAGCAGTACGTC.

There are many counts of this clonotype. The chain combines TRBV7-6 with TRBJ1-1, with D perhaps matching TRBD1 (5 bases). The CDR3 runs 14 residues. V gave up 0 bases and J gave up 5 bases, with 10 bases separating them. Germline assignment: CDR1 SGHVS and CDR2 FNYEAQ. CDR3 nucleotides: TGTGCCAGCAGCTTAGCGGGGACGCGTACTGAAGCTTTCTTT. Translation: CASSLAGTRTEAFF.

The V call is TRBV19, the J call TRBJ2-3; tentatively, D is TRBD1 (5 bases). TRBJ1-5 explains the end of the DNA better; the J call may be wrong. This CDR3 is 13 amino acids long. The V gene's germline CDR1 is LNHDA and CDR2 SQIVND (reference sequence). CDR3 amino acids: CASTPDNTDTQHF. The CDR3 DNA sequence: TGTGCCAGTACTCCGGACAACACAGATACGCAGCATTTT.

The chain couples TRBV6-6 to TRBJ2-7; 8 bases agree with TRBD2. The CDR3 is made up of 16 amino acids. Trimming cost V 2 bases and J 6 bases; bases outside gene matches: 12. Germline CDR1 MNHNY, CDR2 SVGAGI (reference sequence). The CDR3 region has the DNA TGTGCCAGCAGTTACCCGGGGGGCGGGGGGCCCCCCGAGCAGTACGTC. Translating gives CASSYPGGGGPPEQYV.

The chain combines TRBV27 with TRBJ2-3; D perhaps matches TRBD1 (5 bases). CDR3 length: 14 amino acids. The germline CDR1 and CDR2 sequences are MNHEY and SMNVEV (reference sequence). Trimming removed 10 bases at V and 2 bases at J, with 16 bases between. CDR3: CATALGRDTDTQYF. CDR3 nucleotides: TGTGCCACAGCCTTAGGCAGGGACACAGATACGCAGTATTTT.

The CDR3 region has the DNA TGTGCCAGCAGTTACGGGACTACCAACATCGAGCAGTTCTTC. Translating it yields CASSYGTTNIEQFF. The rearrangement links TRBV6-2 or TRBV6-3 to TRBJ2-1; 7 positions agree with TRBD2. This CDR3 is built from 14 residues. Trimming took 2 bases from V and 10 from J; bases not matched to a gene: 8. The V gene's germline CDR1 is MNHEY and CDR2 SVGEGT.

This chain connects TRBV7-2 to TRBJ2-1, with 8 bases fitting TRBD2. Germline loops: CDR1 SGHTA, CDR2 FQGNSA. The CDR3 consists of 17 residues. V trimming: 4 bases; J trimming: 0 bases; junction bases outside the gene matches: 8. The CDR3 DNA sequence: TGTGCCAGCAGCTCACCGTTAGCGGGGATCTCCTACAATGAGCAGTTCTTC. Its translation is CASSSPLAGISYNEQFF.

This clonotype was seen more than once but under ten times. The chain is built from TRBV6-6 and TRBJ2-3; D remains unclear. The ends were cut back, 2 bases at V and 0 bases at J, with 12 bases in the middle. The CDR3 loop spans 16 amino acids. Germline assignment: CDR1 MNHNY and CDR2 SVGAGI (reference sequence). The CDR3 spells CASSYGSFSSTDTQYF. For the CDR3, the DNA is TGTGCCAGCAGTTACGGGTCATTTTCTAGCACAGATACGCAGTATTTT.

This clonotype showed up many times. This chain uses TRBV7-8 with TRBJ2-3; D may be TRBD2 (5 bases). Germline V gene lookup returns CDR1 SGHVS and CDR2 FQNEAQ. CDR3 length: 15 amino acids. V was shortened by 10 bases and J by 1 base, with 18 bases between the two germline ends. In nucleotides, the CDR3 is TGTGCCACTTCGATCACCTTGAGGGGCACAGATACGCAGTATTTT. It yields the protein CATSITLRGTDTQYF. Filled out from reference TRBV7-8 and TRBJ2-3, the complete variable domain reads GAGVSQSPRYKVAKRGQDVALRCDPISGHVSLFWYQQALGQGPEFLTYFQNEAQLDKSGLPSDRFFAERPEGSVSTLKIQRTQQEDSAVYLCATSITLRGTDTQYFGPGTRLTVL.

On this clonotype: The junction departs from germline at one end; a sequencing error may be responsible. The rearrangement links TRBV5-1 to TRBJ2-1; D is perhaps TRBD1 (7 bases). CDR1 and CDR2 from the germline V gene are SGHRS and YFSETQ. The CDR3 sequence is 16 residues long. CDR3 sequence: CASSLEGQRSYNEQFF. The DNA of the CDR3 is TGCGCTAGCAGCTTGGAGGGACAGAGATCCTACAATGAGCAGTTCTTC.